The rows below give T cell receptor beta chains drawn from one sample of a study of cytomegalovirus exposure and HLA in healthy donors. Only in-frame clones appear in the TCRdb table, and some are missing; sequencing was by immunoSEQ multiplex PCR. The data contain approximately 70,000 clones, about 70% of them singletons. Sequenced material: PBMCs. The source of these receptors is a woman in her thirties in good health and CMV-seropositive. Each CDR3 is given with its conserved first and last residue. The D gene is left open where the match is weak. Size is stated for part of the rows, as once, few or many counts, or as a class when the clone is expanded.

TGCACCAGCAGCCAAGAATCCCCGGGCACAGATACGCAGTATTTT	CTSSQESPGTDTQYF	-	TRBJ2-3	-	TRBV1
TGTGCCTGGAGTGTAGTGGGCGTGACCTACGAGCAGTACTTC	CAWSVVGVTYEQYF	-	TRBJ2-7	-	TRBV30
TGTGCCAGCCGGGACAACTACGAGCAGTACTTC	CASRDNYEQYF	-	TRBJ2-7	-	TRBV6-1
TGTGCCAGCACCCAGCAGGGGGGTTTCAATCAGCCCCAGCATTTT	CASTQQGGFNQPQHF	TRBD1	TRBJ1-5	-	TRBV28
TGTGCCTGGAGTGGCCGTCGGGACACTGAAGCTTTCTTT	CAWSGRRDTEAFF	-	TRBJ1-1	-	TRBV30
TGCGCCAGCAGCCAGTCCCCGGGGGAGACAGTTCACGGCTACACCTTC	CASSQSPGETVHGYTF	-	TRBJ1-2	few	TRBV4-1
TGTGCCAGCATTAAAGAGTGGGGAGGCACTGAAGCTTTCTTT	CASIKEWGGTEAFF	-	TRBJ1-1	-	TRBV6-1
TGTGCCAGCAGTGAGTCAGAGAACACTGAAGCTTTCTTT	CASSESENTEAFF	-	TRBJ1-1	few	TRBV2
TGTGCCAGCAGCGTAGCTTCAAGGGGGGGCAGGGGCTACACCTTC	CASSVASRGGRGYTF	-	TRBJ1-2	few	TRBV9
TGCGCCAGCAGCTTGGATCCAGCGGTAAGCTACGAGCAGTACTTC	CASSLDPAVSYEQYF	-	TRBJ2-7	-	TRBV5-1
TGTGCCAGCTCACATACAGGTATCTACGAGCAGTACTTC	CASSHTGIYEQYF	-	TRBJ2-7	few	TRBV18
TGTGCCAGCAGTGACAGCGACAGGGGGCTGTTAAACACTGAAGCTTTCTTT	CASSDSDRGLLNTEAFF	TRBD1	TRBJ1-1	-	TRBV6-1
TGTGCCAGCAGCCAAGTATCCCCCGGGGAGCTGTTTTTT	CASSQVSPGELFF	-	TRBJ2-2	-	TRBV14
TGTGCCAGCAGTTACTCGACTATATCTAGTGGCTACACCTTC	CASSYSTISSGYTF	-	TRBJ1-2	-	TRBV6-6
TGCGCCAGCAGCGACCGGGGAGGGAGTCAGCCCCAGCATTTT	CASSDRGGSQPQHF	-	TRBJ1-5	-	TRBV10-2
TGCAGCGTTGAAGTAGGGACTAGCGGGACCTACTACGAGCAGTACTTC	CSVEVGTSGTYYEQYF	TRBD2	TRBJ2-7	-	TRBV29-1
TGTGCCAGCAGCCAAGATCGACTAGCGGGGCGAACCTACGAGCAGTACTTC	CASSQDRLAGRTYEQYF	TRBD2	TRBJ2-7	-	TRBV4-2
TGTGCCAGCAGCTTAGCGCTAGGGCTAGCGGGAGCTAGGGGTGAGCAGTTCTTC	CASSLALGLAGARGEQFF	TRBD2	TRBJ2-1	-	TRBV7-6
TGCGCCAGCAGCCCGCAGGGGAAATACGAGCAGTACTTC	CASSPQGKYEQYF	-	TRBJ2-7	-	TRBV5-1
TGTGCCAGCACTGCCGCGACAGGGACCATCAATCAGCCCCAGCATTTT	CASTAATGTINQPQHF	TRBD1	TRBJ1-5	-	TRBV28
TGTGCCAGCAGTTTGTCGGCGGGGATTCAGCCCCAGCATTTT	CASSLSAGIQPQHF	-	TRBJ1-5	-	TRBV27
TGCGCCAGCAGCCAAGAGGGACTAGCGGGAAATGAGCAGTTCTTC	CASSQEGLAGNEQFF	TRBD2	TRBJ2-1	-	TRBV4-1
TGTGCCAGCAGATCCAGGACAGGGCCGAACACTGAAGCTTTCTTT	CASRSRTGPNTEAFF	TRBD1	TRBJ1-1	-	TRBV6-1
TGTGCCTGGACTCTCGGGGATTTGGCCCTCCACTTT	CAWTLGDLALHF	-	TRBJ1-6	-	TRBV30